This TCR beta chain comes out of a study of naive and memory T cell subsets. General study results and limits: The RNA method is potentially sensitive to activation and differentiation changes.

This clonotype was recorded at least ten times. The antigen remains unidentified. Trimming took 5 bases from V and 7 from J, leaving 14 bases between them. CDR1 is SGHAT and CDR2 is FQNNGV in the germline V gene. This CDR3 is built from 13 residues. TCR cDNA received a 3' ligated oligonucleotide that carried a UMI. Ligated cDNA underwent four rounds of PCR with nested alpha and beta constant region primers and SP2. TCRdb re-called the 5' RACE reads with MiXCR, one entry per CDR3 protein. The sample yields about 48,000 distinct CDR3 sequences, about 4.8% seen once. The chain joins TRBV11-2 to TRBJ1-1; weak D call: TRBD1 (5 bases). This clonotype was sampled from a female donor in good health. The CDR3: CASSQGWLVEAFF. The CDR3 DNA reads as TGTGCCAGCAGCCAGGGTTGGTTGGTTGAAGCTTTCTTT.